Listed below are T cell receptor beta chains from one sample, sequenced in a study of beta chain features in type 1 diabetes. Using immunoSEQ multiplex PCR, the repertoire was profiled, and TCRdb retains in-frame clones only, with some absent. The data contain about 160,000 clones, over 7.5% of them seen just once; the ten biggest clones take up 0.55% to 0.75%. The specimen was central memory CD4+ T cells from blood. The source is a man aged 18 to 29 in good health. CDR3s leave out the opening cysteine and the closing phenylalanine or tryptophan.

j_call | v_call | cdr3_aa
TRBJ1-2 | TRBV5-1 | ASSSGQGGGYT
TRBJ2-5 | TRBV4-1 | ASSQDPSGGWTQY
TRBJ1-1 | TRBV11-2 | ASSPRTGSGTEAF
TRBJ1-1 | TRBV18 | ASSSTGQVEAF
TRBJ2-7 | TRBV7-9 | ASSEGTGVYEQY
TRBJ2-1 | TRBV14 | ASSQDLGTAWF
TRBJ2-2 | TRBV6-5 | ASTKGTSGAGELF
TRBJ2-6 | TRBV18 | ASSPKGSQGTPGANVLT
TRBJ1-1 | TRBV29-1 | SVAPQGEAF
TRBJ1-5 | TRBV19 | ASTPPGAGTSNQPQH
TRBJ2-7 | TRBV28 | ASSWSAGVVPQQY